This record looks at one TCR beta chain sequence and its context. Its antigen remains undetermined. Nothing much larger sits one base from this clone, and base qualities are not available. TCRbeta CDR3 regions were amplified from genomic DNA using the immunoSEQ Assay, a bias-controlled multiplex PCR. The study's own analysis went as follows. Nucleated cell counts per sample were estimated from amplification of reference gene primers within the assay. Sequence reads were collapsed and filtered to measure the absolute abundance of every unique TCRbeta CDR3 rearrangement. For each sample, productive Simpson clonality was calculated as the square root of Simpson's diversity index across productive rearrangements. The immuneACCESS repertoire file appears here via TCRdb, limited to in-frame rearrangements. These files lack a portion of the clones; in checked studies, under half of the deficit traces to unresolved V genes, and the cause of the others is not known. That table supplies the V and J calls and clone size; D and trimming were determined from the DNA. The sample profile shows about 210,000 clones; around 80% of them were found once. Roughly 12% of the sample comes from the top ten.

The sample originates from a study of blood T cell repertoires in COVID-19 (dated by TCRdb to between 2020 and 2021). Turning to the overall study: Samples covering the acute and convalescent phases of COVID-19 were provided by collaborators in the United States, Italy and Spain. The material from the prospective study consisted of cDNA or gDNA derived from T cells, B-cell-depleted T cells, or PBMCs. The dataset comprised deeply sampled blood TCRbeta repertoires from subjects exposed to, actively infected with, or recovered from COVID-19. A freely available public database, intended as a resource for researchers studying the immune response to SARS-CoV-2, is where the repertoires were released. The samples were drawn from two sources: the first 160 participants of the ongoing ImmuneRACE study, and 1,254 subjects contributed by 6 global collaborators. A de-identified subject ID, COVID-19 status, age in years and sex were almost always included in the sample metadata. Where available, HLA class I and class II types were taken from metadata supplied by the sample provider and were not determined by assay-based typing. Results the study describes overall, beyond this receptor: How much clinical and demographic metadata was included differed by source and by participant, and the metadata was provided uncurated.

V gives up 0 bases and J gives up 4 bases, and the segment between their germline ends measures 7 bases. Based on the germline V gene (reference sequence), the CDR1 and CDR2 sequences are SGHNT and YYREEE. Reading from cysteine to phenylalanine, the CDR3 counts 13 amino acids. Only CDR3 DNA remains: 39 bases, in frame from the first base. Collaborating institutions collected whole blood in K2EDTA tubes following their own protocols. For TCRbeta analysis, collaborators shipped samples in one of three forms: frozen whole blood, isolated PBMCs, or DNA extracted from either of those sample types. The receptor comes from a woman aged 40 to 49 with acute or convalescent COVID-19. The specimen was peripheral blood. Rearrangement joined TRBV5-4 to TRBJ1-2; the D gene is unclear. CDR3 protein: CASSLDTFYGYTF. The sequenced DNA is TGTGCCAGCAGCTTGGACACCTTCTATGGCTACACCTTC.